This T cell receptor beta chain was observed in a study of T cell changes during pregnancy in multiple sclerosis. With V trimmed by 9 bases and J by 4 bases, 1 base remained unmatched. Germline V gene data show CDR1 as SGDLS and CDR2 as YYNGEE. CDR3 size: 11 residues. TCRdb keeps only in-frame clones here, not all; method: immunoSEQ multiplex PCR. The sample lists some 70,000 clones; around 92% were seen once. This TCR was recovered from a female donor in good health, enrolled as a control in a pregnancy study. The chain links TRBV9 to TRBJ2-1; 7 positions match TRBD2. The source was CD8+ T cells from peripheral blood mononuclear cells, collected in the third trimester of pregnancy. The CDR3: CATGGYNEQFF. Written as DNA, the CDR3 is TGTGCCACCGGGGGGTACAATGAGCAGTTCTTC.